This T cell receptor (beta chain) is drawn from a study of shared clonotypes between healthy human individuals. Trimming stripped 4 bases from V and 4 bases from J, with 14 bases between. The germline V gene has CDR1 MNHNS and CDR2 SASEGT. The CDR3 has 15 amino acids. Here immunoSEQ multiplex PCR was the method, and the copy in TCRdb shows in-frame clones only, minus some. The sample carries fewer than 700,000 clones, 70% to 80% recorded once. This clone was counted between two and nine times. The sequenced material came from PBMCs. The receptor comes from a woman aged 40 to 50 in good health. Some clones in this sample may be carry-over from other donors' samples. The rearrangement uses TRBV6-1 and TRBJ2-1; D is perhaps TRBD2 (6 bases). CDR3 bases: TGTGCCAGCAGTGTTGGGACTGGATCATACAATGAGCAGTTCTTC. It encodes CASSVGTGSYNEQFF.